This T cell receptor beta chain was recovered during a study of a mutant IDH1 vaccine in newly diagnosed glioma. Study-wide context: The start of vaccination came 4-6 weeks after radiotherapy alone, or with temozolomide cycles.

In the case of this clone: Its antigen is currently unknown.

Clones were sequenced by immunoSEQ multiplex PCR, and TCRdb holds only the in-frame ones, with some missing. The sample lists about 32,000 clones, roughly 75% occurring once. This sample's time point: week 35, safety follow-up. In the vaccine, a single dose held 300 ug of the mutant IDH1 20-mer peptide, along with topical imiquimod. CDR1 is MGHRA, CDR2 YSYEKL, per germline. The CDR3 is 14 amino acids. Trimming shortened V by 1 base and J by 4 bases, and 10 bases separated the two germline ends. The sample here was PBMCs, taken from a glioma patient whose treatment included an IDH1 peptide vaccine. The sequence derives from a woman in her 40s with glioma. The chain uses TRBV4-1 and TRBJ2-5; D unclear. The CDR3 DNA follows: TGCGCCAGCAGCCAAGGACAAGTACGAGAGACCCAGTACTTC. It specifies CASSQGQVRETQYF.